Following are 16 T cell receptor beta chains from one sample sequenced in a study of T-cell memory formation after mild COVID-19. TCRdb reprocessed the 5' RACE reads with MiXCR, giving one entry per CDR3 protein. The data show some 300,000 distinct CDR3 sequences, with approximately 22% seen just once and around 20% held by the top ten. The sequenced sample was PBMCs or a T cell subset sorted from them (not recorded which). These receptors were taken from a man younger than 30 who had mild COVID-19 (a few samples of this study predate the infection). Cell type and time point are not known.

This clonotype was picked up a small number of times. The J gene is TRBJ2-2, the V gene TRBV7-6; D not resolved. This CDR3 contains 14 residues. Trimming removed 4 bases at V and 0 bases at J, with 6 bases between. The germline CDR1 and CDR2 sequences are SGHVS and FNYEAQ. This CDR3 reads CASSSNTNTGELFF. The CDR3 DNA is TGTGCCAGCAGCTCTAATACGAACACCGGGGAGCTGTTTTTT.

In its sample, this clonotype was seen a few times. The V call is TRBV7-3, the J call TRBJ2-1, with D possibly TRBD2 on 5 matching bases. The CDR3 consists of 15 residues. The V and J ends lost 1 base and 9 bases respectively, with 16 bases between them. Germline assignment: CDR1 SGHTA and CDR2 FQGTGA. CDR3 residues: CASSLNGPGESEQFF. The CDR3 DNA reads as TGTGCCAGCAGCTTAAATGGCCCCGGGGAGTCTGAGCAGTTCTTC.

This clonotype was counted between two and nine times. J is TRBJ2-2 and V is TRBV4-3, with 9 bases aligning to TRBD2. Germline CDR1 and CDR2: LGHNA and YSLEER. The J segment lost 6 bases and the V segment lost 3 bases, leaving 2 bases of the junction unmatched. This CDR3 spans 14 amino acids. Written as DNA, the CDR3 is TGCGCCAGCAGCCAGGCTAGCGGGGCCGGGGAGCTGTTTTTT. This sequence encodes CASSQASGAGELFF.

V and J are TRBV20-1 and TRBJ1-1; D might be TRBD1 (5 bases). V gave up 7 bases and J gave up 0 bases, with 12 bases separating them. Germline V lookup: CDR1 DFQATT, CDR2 SNEGSKA (reference sequence). This CDR3 contains 13 residues. Here the CDR3 DNA reads TGCAGTGGTAGGGGACGGCTGAACACTGAAGCTTTCTTT. The encoded protein is CSGRGRLNTEAFF.

The gene calls are TRBV6-5 and TRBJ1-6, with TRBD1 as a possible D gene (5 bases). The ends were cut back, 6 bases at V and 0 bases at J, with 15 bases in the middle. The CDR3 is 17 amino acids. The germline CDR1 and CDR2 sequences are MNHEY and SVGAGI. CDR3 sequence reads: CASSLMGQRSYNSPLHF. The CDR3 coding sequence is TGTGCCAGCAGCCTGATGGGGCAGCGCTCCTATAATTCACCCCTCCACTTT.

The chain carries TRBV7-2 and TRBJ1-6; 9 bases agree with TRBD1. Germline assignment: CDR1 SGHTA and CDR2 FQGNSA. The CDR3 length is 16 residues. J lost 6 bases, V lost 2 bases, and 5 bases had no gene match. The CDR3 nucleotides are TGTGCCAGCAGCTTAATCGGGACAGGGAGTAATTCACCCCTCCACTTT. The encoded protein is CASSLIGTGSNSPLHF.

The chain uses TRBV7-8 and TRBJ2-3, with TRBD2 identical over 7 bases. The CDR3 has 15 residues. Germline loops: CDR1 SGHVS, CDR2 FQNEAQ. The J segment lost 5 bases and the V segment lost 5 bases, leaving 10 bases of the junction unmatched. The DNA for the CDR3 is TGTGCCAGCAGCGTACGCGGTGGGGGGGTAGATACGCAGTATTTT. Encoded protein: CASSVRGGGVDTQYF.

This clonotype has just a few counts. The chain has TRBV7-9 and TRBJ1-1, with D maybe TRBD1 (6 bases). V was pared by 2 bases and J by 4 bases, with 11 bases between. The CDR3 totals 14 residues. Germline V gives CDR1 SEHNR, CDR2 FQNEAQ (reference sequence). CDR3: CASSLTTGPTEAFF. Here the CDR3 DNA reads TGTGCCAGCAGCTTAACCACAGGGCCCACTGAAGCTTTCTTT.

This clonotype turned up a few times. The J gene is TRBJ2-3, the V gene TRBV29-1, with unresolved D. Germline V gives CDR1 SQVTM, CDR2 ANQGSEA. This CDR3 spans 12 amino acids. The V end lost 4 bases, the J end lost 2 bases, and 7 bases lay between the germline ends. The CDR3 region has the DNA TGCAGCGTTGGGTATTCCACAGATACGCAGTATTTT. Translated: CSVGYSTDTQYF.

A few counts support this clonotype. In nucleotides, the CDR3 is TGTGCCAGCAGCCGAGGCGACAGGGGAGTATTCACAGATACGCAGTATTTT. Protein: CASSRGDRGVFTDTQYF. This chain uses TRBV3-1 with TRBJ2-3, with TRBD1 matching over 8 bases. The CDR3 has 17 residues. Trimming cost V 4 bases and J 2 bases; bases outside gene matches: 11. Germline CDR1 and CDR2: LGHDT and YNNKEL (reference sequence).

The V gene is TRBV25-1, the J gene TRBJ1-1, with D possibly being TRBD1 (5 bases). This CDR3 has 12 amino acids. Trimming stripped 8 bases from V and 2 bases from J, with 9 bases between. Per germline, CDR1 MGHDK and CDR2 SYGVNS. The CDR3: CASLGPNTEAFF. CDR3 nucleotides: TGTGCCAGCCTGGGACCAAACACTGAAGCTTTCTTT.

The rearrangement links TRBV6-5 to TRBJ1-1; D remains ambiguous. The CDR3 totals 16 residues. Trimming removed 0 bases at V and 3 bases at J, with 14 bases between. The germline CDR1 and CDR2 sequences are MNHEY and SVGAGI. CDR3 region: CASSYSARPRDTEAFF. DNA of the CDR3: TGTGCCAGCAGTTACTCAGCGCGGCCAAGGGACACTGAAGCTTTCTTT.

V gene TRBV7-2 combines with J gene TRBJ1-3, with 9 bases matching TRBD1. With 3 bases clipped from V and 4 bases from J, the junction kept 7 bases outside the gene matches. The CDR3 runs to 16 residues. CDR1 and CDR2 (germline): SGHTA, FQGNSA. For the CDR3, the DNA is TGTGCCAGCAGCTTTTCCGGGACAGGGAGAGGAAACACCATATATTTT. Its translation: CASSFSGTGRGNTIYF.

The chain employs TRBV9 and TRBJ2-3; no reliable D call. The length of the CDR3 is 14 residues. V was trimmed by 0 bases and J by 3 bases, leaving 8 bases between them. Germline CDR1 SGDLS, CDR2 YYNGEE. The CDR3 coding sequence is TGTGCCAGCAGCGTAGGACCGGTTACAGATACGCAGTATTTT. Protein: CASSVGPVTDTQYF.

This clonotype occurred a few times. The rearrangement uses TRBV29-1 and TRBJ1-1, with 8 bases aligning to TRBD1. Looked up from germline, CDR1 is SQVTM and CDR2 is ANQGSEA. The V gene end was trimmed by 1 base and the J gene end by 4 bases; junction bases not matched to a gene: 8. This CDR3 spans 15 amino acids. DNA of the CDR3: TGCAGCGTTGAAGTGGGACAGGAGTGGAGCACTGAAGCTTTCTTT. This sequence encodes CSVEVGQEWSTEAFF.

In this sample, this clonotype turned up a few times. The chain is built from TRBV27 and TRBJ2-7; D is possibly TRBD1 (6 bases). There are 11 residues in the CDR3. V lost 8 bases to trimming and J lost 5 bases, with 10 bases between them. The germline V gene encodes CDR1 MNHEY and CDR2 SMNVEV (reference sequence). The CDR3: CASSRGNEQYF. Written as DNA, the CDR3 is TGTGCCAGCTCCAGGGGAAACGAGCAGTACTTC.